This T cell receptor beta chain was retrieved from a study of T cells in Graves' hyperthyroidism and ophthalmopathy. On this clonotype: Its antigen remains unidentified.

There were TCR beta CDR3 regions amplified from RNA transcripts. RT-PCR in the first round (using the HTBI primer set) targeted the TCR CDR3. TCRdb independently ran MiXCR on the multiplex PCR reads; one entry per CDR3 protein. The table lists roughly 500,000 distinct CDR3 sequences, approximately 25% of them singletons. Study-wide findings and caveats: Among thyroid clonotypes expanded above 0.001, most also appeared in blood.

This TCR came from a woman between 25 and 40 years old with Graves' ophthalmopathy. Sequencing was done on a sample of blood.

CDR3 in amino acids: CSAKKTENLEAFF. The CDR3 region has the DNA TGCAGTGCTAAGAAGACCGAGAATCTTGAAGCTTTCTTT. The chain is built from TRBV20-1 and TRBJ1-1; D unclear. The ends were cut back, 4 bases at V and 7 bases at J, with 16 bases in the middle. This CDR3 has 13 amino acids. Germline CDR1 and CDR2: DFQATT and SNEGSKA (reference sequence).